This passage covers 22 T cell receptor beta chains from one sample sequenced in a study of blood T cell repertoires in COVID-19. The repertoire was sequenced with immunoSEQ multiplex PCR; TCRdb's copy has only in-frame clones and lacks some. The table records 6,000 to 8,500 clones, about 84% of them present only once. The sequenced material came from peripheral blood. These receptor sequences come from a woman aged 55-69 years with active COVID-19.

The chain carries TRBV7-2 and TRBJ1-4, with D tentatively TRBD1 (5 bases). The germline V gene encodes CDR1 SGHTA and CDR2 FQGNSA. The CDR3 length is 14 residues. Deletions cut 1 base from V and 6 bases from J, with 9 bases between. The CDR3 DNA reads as TGTGCCAGCAGCTTAGAGCAGGGTGATGAAAAACTGTTTTTT. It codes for CASSLEQGDEKLFF.

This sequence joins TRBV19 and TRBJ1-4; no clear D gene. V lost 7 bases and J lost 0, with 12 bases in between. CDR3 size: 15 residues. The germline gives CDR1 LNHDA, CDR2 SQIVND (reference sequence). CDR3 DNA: TGTGCCAGTATGGTCCAGGTGGCAACTAATGAAAAACTGTTTTTT. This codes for CASMVQVATNEKLFF.

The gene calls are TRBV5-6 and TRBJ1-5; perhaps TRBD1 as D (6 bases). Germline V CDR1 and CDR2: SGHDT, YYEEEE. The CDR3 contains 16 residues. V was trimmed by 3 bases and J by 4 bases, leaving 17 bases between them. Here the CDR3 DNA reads TGTGCCAGCAGCTCAGGTGGGGGGGCACGGAATCAGCCCCAGCATTTT. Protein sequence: CASSSGGGARNQPQHF.

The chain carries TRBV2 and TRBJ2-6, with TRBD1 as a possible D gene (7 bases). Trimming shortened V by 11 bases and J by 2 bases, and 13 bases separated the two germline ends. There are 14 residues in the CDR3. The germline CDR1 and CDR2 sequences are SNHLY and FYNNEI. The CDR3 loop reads CADREEAGANVLTF. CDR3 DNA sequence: TGTGCCGACAGGGAGGAGGCTGGGGCCAACGTCCTGACTTTC.

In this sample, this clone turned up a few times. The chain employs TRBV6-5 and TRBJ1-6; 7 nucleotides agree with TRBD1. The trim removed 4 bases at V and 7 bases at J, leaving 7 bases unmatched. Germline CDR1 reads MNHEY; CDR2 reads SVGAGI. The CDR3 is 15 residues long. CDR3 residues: CASSFPDRKNSPLHF. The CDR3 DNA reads TGTGCCAGCAGTTTCCCGGACAGGAAAAATTCACCCCTCCACTTT.

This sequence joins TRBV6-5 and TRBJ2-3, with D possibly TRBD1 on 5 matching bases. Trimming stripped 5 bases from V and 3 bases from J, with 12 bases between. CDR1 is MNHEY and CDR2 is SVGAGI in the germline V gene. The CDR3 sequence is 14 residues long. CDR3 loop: CASSNGAGTDTQYF. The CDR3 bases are TGTGCCAGCAGTAATGGGGCCGGAACAGATACGCAGTATTTT.

The CDR3, as DNA: TGTGCCATCAGCAGGGGATGGAGCACCGGGGAGCTGTTTTTT. Translation gives CAISRGWSTGELFF. V and J are TRBV10-3 and TRBJ2-2, with D tentatively TRBD1 (6 bases). Between the trimmed V and J ends, which lost 6 bases and 4 bases, there was a span of 12 bases. CDR1 is ENHRY, CDR2 SYGVKD, per germline. There are 14 residues in the CDR3.

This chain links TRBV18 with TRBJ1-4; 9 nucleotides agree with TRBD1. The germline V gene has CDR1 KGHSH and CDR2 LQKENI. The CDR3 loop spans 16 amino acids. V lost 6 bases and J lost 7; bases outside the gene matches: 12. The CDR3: CASSPPQGAGGEKLFF. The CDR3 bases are TGTGCCAGCTCGCCTCCACAGGGGGCAGGCGGTGAAAAACTGTTTTTT. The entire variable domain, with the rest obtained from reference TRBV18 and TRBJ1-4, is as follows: NAGVMQNPRHLVRRRGQEARLRCSPMKGHSHVYWYRQLPEEGLKFMVYLQKENIIDESGMPKERFSAEFPKEGPSILRIQQVVRGDSAAYFCASSPPQGAGGEKLFFGSGTQLSVL.

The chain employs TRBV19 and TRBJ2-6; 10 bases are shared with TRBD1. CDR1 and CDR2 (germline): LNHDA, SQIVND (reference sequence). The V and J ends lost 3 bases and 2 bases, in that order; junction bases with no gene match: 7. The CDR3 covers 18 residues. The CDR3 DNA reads TGTGCCAGTAGTATCCCAGGACAGGGGGTCCCTGGGGCCAACGTCCTGACTTTC. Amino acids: CASSIPGQGVPGANVLTF.

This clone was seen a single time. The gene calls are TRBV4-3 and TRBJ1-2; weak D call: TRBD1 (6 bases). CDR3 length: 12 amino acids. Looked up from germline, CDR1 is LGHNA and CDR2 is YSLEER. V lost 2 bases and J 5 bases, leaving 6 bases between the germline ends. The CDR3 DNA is TGCGCCAGCAGCCAAAGGGGGTATGGCTACACCTTC. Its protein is CASSQRGYGYTF.

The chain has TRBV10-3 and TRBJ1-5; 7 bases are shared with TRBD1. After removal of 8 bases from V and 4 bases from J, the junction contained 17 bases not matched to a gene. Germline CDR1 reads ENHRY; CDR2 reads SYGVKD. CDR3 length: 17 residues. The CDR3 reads CAISRGPKKAPNQPQHF. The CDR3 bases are TGTGCCATCTCTAGGGGGCCCAAGAAGGCACCAAATCAGCCCCAGCATTTT.

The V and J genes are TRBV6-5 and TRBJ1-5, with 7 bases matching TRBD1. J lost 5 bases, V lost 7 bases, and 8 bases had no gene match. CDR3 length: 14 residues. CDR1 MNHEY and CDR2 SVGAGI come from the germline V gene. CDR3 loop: CASTRRQGDQPQHF. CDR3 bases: TGTGCCAGCACGAGAAGGCAGGGGGATCAGCCCCAGCATTTT.

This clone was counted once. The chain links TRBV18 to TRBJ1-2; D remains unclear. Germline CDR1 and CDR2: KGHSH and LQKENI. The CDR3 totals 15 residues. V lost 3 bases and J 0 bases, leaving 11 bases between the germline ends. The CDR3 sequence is CASSPRTRPNYGYTF. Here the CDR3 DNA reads TGTGCCAGCTCACCCCGCACGCGGCCTAACTATGGCTACACCTTC.

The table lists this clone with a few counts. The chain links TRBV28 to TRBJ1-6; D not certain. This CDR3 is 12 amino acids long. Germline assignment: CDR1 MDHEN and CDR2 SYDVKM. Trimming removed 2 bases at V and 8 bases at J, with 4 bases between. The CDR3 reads CASSLEYSPLHF. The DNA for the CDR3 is TGTGCCAGCAGTTTAGAGTATTCACCCCTCCACTTT.

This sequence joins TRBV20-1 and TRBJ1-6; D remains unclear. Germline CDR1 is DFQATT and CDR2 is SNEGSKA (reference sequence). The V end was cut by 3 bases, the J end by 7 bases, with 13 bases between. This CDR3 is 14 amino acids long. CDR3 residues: CSASLSYRNSPLHF. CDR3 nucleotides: TGCAGTGCTAGTTTAAGCTATCGGAATTCACCCCTCCACTTT.

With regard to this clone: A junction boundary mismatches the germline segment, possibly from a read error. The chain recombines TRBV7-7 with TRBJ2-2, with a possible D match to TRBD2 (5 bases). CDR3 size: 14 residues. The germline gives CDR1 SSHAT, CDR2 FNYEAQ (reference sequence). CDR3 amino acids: CASSLYEGAGELFF. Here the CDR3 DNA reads TGTGCTAGCAGCTTGTATGAGGGAGCCGGGGAGCTGTTTTTT.

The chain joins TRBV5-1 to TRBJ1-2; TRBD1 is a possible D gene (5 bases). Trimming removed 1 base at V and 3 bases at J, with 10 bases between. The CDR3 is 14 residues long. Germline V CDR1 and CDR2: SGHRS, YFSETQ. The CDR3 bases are TGCGCCAGCAGCTTGTTTGGGGGGGACTATGGCTACACCTTC. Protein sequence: CASSLFGGDYGYTF.

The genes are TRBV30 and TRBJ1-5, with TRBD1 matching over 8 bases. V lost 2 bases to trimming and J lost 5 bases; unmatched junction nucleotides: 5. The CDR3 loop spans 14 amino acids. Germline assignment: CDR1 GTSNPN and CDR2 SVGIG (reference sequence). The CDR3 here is CAWSKDREDQPQHF. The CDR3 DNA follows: TGTGCCTGGAGTAAGGACAGGGAGGATCAGCCCCAGCATTTT.

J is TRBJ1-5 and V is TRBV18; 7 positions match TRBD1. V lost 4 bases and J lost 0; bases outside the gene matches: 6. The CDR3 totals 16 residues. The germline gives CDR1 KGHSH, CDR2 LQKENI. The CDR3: CASSLGQAYSNQPQHF. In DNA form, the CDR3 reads TGTGCCAGCTCACTCGGACAGGCTTATAGCAATCAGCCCCAGCATTTT.

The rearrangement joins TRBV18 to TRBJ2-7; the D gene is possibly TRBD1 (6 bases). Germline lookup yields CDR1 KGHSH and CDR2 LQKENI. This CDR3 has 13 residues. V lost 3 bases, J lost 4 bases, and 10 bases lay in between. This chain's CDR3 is CASSPLQGYEQYF. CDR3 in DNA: TGTGCCAGCTCACCGCTACAGGGATACGAGCAGTACTTC.

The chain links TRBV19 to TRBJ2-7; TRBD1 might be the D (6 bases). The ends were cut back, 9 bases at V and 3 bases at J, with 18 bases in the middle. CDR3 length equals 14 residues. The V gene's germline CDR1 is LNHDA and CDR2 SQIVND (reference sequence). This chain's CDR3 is CASRRDRSGYEQYF. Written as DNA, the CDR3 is TGTGCCAGCCGTCGAGACAGGTCCGGCTACGAGCAGTACTTC.

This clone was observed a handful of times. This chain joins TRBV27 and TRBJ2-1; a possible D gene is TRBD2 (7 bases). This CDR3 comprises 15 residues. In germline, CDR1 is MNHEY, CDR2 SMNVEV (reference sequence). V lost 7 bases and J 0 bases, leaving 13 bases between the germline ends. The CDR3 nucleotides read TGTGCCAGCAAGGGGGGGGGTAGCTCCTACAATGAGCAGTTCTTC. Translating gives CASKGGGSSYNEQFF.